A selection of T cell receptor beta chains follows, all from one sample in a study of T cells in localized non-small cell lung cancer. TCRdb's table, derived via immunoSEQ multiplex PCR, lists solely in-frame clones and lacks some. The table lists 23,000 or so clones, about 94% of them singletons. The sample in question was peripheral blood, obtained before any cancer treatment. The receptors shown here come from a woman between 35 and 75 years old with stage I lung adenocarcinoma. CDR3s include the opening cysteine and the closing phenylalanine or tryptophan. The D gene is left open where the match is weak.

CASSAGQGSQPQHF,TRBJ1-5,14,TRBV9,TRBD1
CASSLLGEKLFF,TRBJ1-4,12,TRBV7-6,-
CASRRGSGTEAFF,TRBJ1-1,13,TRBV19,-
CASSPRTGAESNQPQHF,TRBJ1-5,17,TRBV4-1,TRBD1
CASSLSEMNSGNTIYF,TRBJ1-3,16,TRBV11-1,-
CASSLAPGEETQYF,TRBJ2-5,14,TRBV5-1,-
CASSLIPNTEAFF,TRBJ1-1,13,TRBV19,-
CASSGAPWGLNEQFF,TRBJ2-1,15,TRBV5-1,-
CSARRGPEQFF,TRBJ2-1,11,TRBV20-1,TRBD1
CASSRGGLYSNQPQHF,TRBJ1-5,16,TRBV28,-
CASQRETGELFF,TRBJ2-2,12,TRBV11-3,TRBD2
CASSIVRTSGRAAWIEQYF,TRBJ2-7,19,TRBV19,TRBD2
CASSIFAGSSYNEQFF,TRBJ2-1,16,TRBV19,-
CASSGRLTYEQYF,TRBJ2-7,13,TRBV10-1,-
CSVGTSLGDTQYF,TRBJ2-3,13,TRBV29-1,-
CASSDGAGGPGEQYF,TRBJ2-7,15,TRBV6-6,TRBD2
CAWSVRLAGVEQFF,TRBJ2-1,14,TRBV30,TRBD2
CASSLTGGAVYGYTF,TRBJ1-2,15,TRBV14,-
CASILRDRRTDTQYF,TRBJ2-3,15,TRBV7-9,-
CASRSQGKGEQYF,TRBJ2-7,13,TRBV27,-
CASSQAQGTDTQYF,TRBJ2-3,14,TRBV4-1,-
CASPAVGLTTTTGELFF,TRBJ2-2,17,TRBV19,-
CASSDQGRREAFF,TRBJ1-1,13,TRBV6-1,-
CASATPGQGYRELFF,TRBJ2-2,15,TRBV28,TRBD1
CASLTGGNTDTQYF,TRBJ2-3,14,TRBV13,-
CASSEGKKETQYF,TRBJ2-5,13,TRBV10-1,-
CASSENRWEPVDEQYF,TRBJ2-7,16,TRBV9,-
CASGTIKYEQYF,TRBJ2-7,12,TRBV28,TRBD2
CASSESGARQPQHF,TRBJ1-5,14,TRBV6-1,-
CASSLQGAGTEAFF,TRBJ1-1,14,TRBV27,TRBD1
CASTSGGAGANVLTF,TRBJ2-6,15,TRBV10-2,-
CASSPSPSPGETQYF,TRBJ2-5,15,TRBV18,-
CASSERGQGRYGYTF,TRBJ1-2,15,TRBV6-4,TRBD1
CASSLANYGYTF,TRBJ1-2,12,TRBV28,-
CASRTRLAGELETQYF,TRBJ2-5,16,TRBV28,TRBD2